The 17 T cell receptor beta chains below were found in one sample sequenced in a study of cytomegalovirus exposure and HLA in healthy donors. Only in-frame clones appear in the TCRdb table, and some are missing; sequencing was by immunoSEQ multiplex PCR. Of approximately 120,000 clones listed, around 94% were seen once; the top ten hold 1% to 1.5%. Sample: PBMCs. The receptor source for this set is a woman aged 18-29 years in good health and CMV-seronegative.

The chain joins TRBV4-1 to TRBJ1-5, with TRBD1 as a possible D gene (5 bases). V gave up 4 bases and J gave up 11 bases, with 12 bases separating them. This CDR3 region has 12 residues. The germline V gene has CDR1 MGHRA and CDR2 YSYEKL. DNA for the CDR3: TGCGCCAGCAGCCCCCCCGGGGGGGCCCAGCATTTT. Protein product: CASSPPGGAQHF.

The chain combines TRBV9 with TRBJ2-1; TRBD2 aligns across 10 bases. The CDR3 is 14 amino acids. The V gene end was trimmed by 3 bases and the J gene end by 8 bases; junction bases not matched to a gene: 5. CDR1 and CDR2 from the germline V gene are SGDLS and YYNGEE. The DNA for the CDR3 is TGTGCCAGCAGCGACCAGCGGGGGGGCCATGAGCAGTTCTTC. Translation gives CASSDQRGGHEQFF.

The chain has TRBV6-6 and TRBJ1-2; D gene ambiguous. Trimming took 0 bases from V and 2 from J, leaving 10 bases between them. This CDR3 is 15 amino acids long. Germline lookup yields CDR1 MNHNY and CDR2 SVGAGI (reference sequence). CDR3 nucleotides: TGTGCCAGCAGTTACTCGTCCGCGAACAACTATGGCTACACCTTC. Amino acid sequence: CASSYSSANNYGYTF.

This sequence joins TRBV18 and TRBJ1-2; the D is unclear. Trimming took 6 bases from V and 0 from J, leaving 8 bases between them. Germline CDR1 is KGHSH and CDR2 is LQKENI. This CDR3 region has 13 residues. CDR3 residues: CASSRGANYGYTF. CDR3 nucleotides: TGTGCCAGCTCCCGCGGGGCTAACTATGGCTACACCTTC.

The chain uses TRBV5-8 and TRBJ2-5, with TRBD1 as a possible D gene (5 bases). Germline loops: CDR1 SGHTS, CDR2 YDEGEE. There are 14 residues in the CDR3. V was cut by 0 bases and J by 2 bases, with 8 bases left in between. This CDR3 is CASSLDDRQETQYF. As DNA, the CDR3 is TGTGCCAGCAGCTTGGATGACAGACAAGAGACCCAGTACTTC.

The chain combines TRBV5-1 with TRBJ1-2, with D unclear. The length of the CDR3 is 13 residues. The V end was cut by 4 bases, the J end by 4 bases, with 11 bases between. Germline V gene data show CDR1 as SGHRS and CDR2 as YFSETQ. Written as DNA, the CDR3 is TGCGCCAGCAGCGTATCAGAAGTCTATGGCTACACCTTC. Its protein product is CASSVSEVYGYTF.

The count of this clone is one. The rearrangement uses TRBV5-1 and TRBJ2-2; the match to TRBD1 covers 7 bases. CDR3 size: 16 residues. The junction had 6 bases not matched to a gene; V was cut back by 3 bases and J by 1 base. CDR1 is SGHRS, CDR2 YFSETQ, per germline. CDR3 region: CASSWMNRGNTGELFF. CDR3 in DNA: TGCGCCAGCAGCTGGATGAACAGGGGGAACACCGGGGAGCTGTTTTTT.

This clone turned up a few times. This chain joins TRBV5-5 and TRBJ2-1, with 9 positions matching TRBD2. Trimming cost V 5 bases and J 7 bases; bases outside gene matches: 7. Germline V gene sequence: CDR1 SGHKS, CDR2 YYEKEE (reference sequence). The CDR3 consists of 14 residues. The CDR3 here is CASSSGTSYNEQFF. The CDR3 bases are TGTGCCAGCAGTTCCGGGACTAGCTATAATGAGCAGTTCTTC.

This clone was seen only a few times. The CDR3 coding sequence is TGTGCCAGCAGCCAAGATGGGCATGCGAACACTGAAGCTTTCTTT. It is translated as CASSQDGHANTEAFF. The chain is built from TRBV4-2 and TRBJ1-1; unclear D gene. Looked up from germline, CDR1 is LGHNA and CDR2 is YNFKEQ. Trimming removed 0 bases from V and 1 base from J, with 9 bases in between. CDR3 size: 15 residues.

The rearrangement joins TRBV10-3 to TRBJ2-1; D gene unclear. There are 15 residues in the CDR3. The germline CDR1 and CDR2 sequences are ENHRY and SYGVKD. V was shortened by 4 bases and J by 3 bases, with 13 bases between the two germline ends. The chain's CDR3 is CAISARKTVYNEQFF. DNA for the CDR3: TGTGCCATCAGTGCGCGTAAAACCGTCTACAATGAGCAGTTCTTC.

V is TRBV28 and J is TRBJ1-1, with 8 bases lining up with TRBD1. The germline gives CDR1 MDHEN, CDR2 SYDVKM. Unmatched junction bases numbered 4, after V lost 6 bases and J lost 4 bases. CDR3 length: 13 amino acids. The CDR3 region has the DNA TGTGCCAGCAGAGACAGGGGAGGCACTGAAGCTTTCTTT. Translation gives CASRDRGGTEAFF. Together with reference TRBV28 and TRBJ1-1, the CDR3 gives the full variable domain: DVKVTQSSRYLVKRTGEKVFLECVQDMDHENMFWYRQDPGLGLRLIYFSYDVKMKEKGDIPEGYSVSREKKERFSLILESASTNQTSMYLCASRDRGGTEAFFGQGTRLTVV.

This clone was counted once. The V and J genes are TRBV11-3 and TRBJ2-7; D is perhaps TRBD1 (6 bases). Trimming took 5 bases from V and 1 from J, leaving 9 bases between them. The CDR3 is 13 residues long. CDR1 SGHNT and CDR2 YENEEA come from the germline V gene. The CDR3 sequence: CASSRRGSYEQYF. As DNA, the CDR3 is TGTGCCAGCAGCCGCAGGGGTTCCTACGAGCAGTACTTC.

The J gene is TRBJ2-7, the V gene TRBV28; possible D gene TRBD2, 6 bases. Trimming shortened V by 2 bases and J by 2 bases, and 13 bases separated the two germline ends. This CDR3 is built from 15 residues. The V gene's germline CDR1 is MDHEN and CDR2 SYDVKM. The CDR3 DNA reads TGTGCCAGCAGTTTAGCAGGGAGGAGCCCCTACGAGCAGTACTTC. Translated: CASSLAGRSPYEQYF.

Remarks on this clone: An end of the junction differs from the germline gene, which may be a read error. Here the CDR3 reads CASSEGLGLPEGF. The CDR3 DNA is TGTGCCAGCAGTGAAGGGTTGGGGCTTCCGGAGGGTTTT. The chain recombines TRBV2 with TRBJ2-3; TRBD2 is a possible D gene (6 bases). Per the germline V gene, CDR1 is SNHLY and CDR2 is FYNNEI. CDR3 length: 13 amino acids.

The chain has TRBV5-1 and TRBJ1-1; D is possibly TRBD1 (5 bases). With 0 bases removed from V and 0 bases from J, the gap between germline ends came to 9 bases. There are 15 residues in the CDR3. Looked up from germline, CDR1 is SGHRS and CDR2 is YFSETQ. The CDR3 protein is CASSLVGGLNTEAFF. The CDR3 nucleotides read TGCGCCAGCAGCTTGGTGGGGGGTCTGAACACTGAAGCTTTCTTT.

The chain is built from TRBV6-1 and TRBJ1-5, with 7 bases matching TRBD1. V gave up 2 bases and J gave up 6 bases; unmatched junction bases: 1. Germline V gives CDR1 MNHNS, CDR2 SASEGT. The CDR3 has 13 amino acids. The CDR3 protein is CASSEQGGQPQHF. The CDR3 DNA sequence: TGTGCCAGCAGTGAACAGGGGGGTCAGCCCCAGCATTTT.

The chain links TRBV19 to TRBJ2-1, with 8 positions matching TRBD2. The CDR3 consists of 15 residues. Losses at the gene ends were 1 base for V and 3 bases for J; bases not matched to a gene: 2. Germline lookup yields CDR1 LNHDA and CDR2 SQIVND (reference sequence). The CDR3 DNA reads TGTGCCAGTAGTATAGCGGCGGGGGGCTACAATGAGCAGTTCTTC. Translating it yields CASSIAAGGYNEQFF.